This TCR beta chain was identified in a study of T cell responses to AZD1222 COVID-19 vaccine. Across the whole study: Analysis merged second doses at about 4 or about 12 weeks.

About this clone: The antigen remains unidentified.

General study points: There were mostly white British donors and more females than males, and clonal diversity was possibly underestimated. No day 14 peak samples; only post-peak repertoires were characterized. Targeting of unmutated variant regions was reportedly seen in nearly half of spike-specific TCRs.

The germline gives CDR1 SGHRS, CDR2 YFSETQ. The V gene lost 7 bases and the J gene lost 6 bases, with 11 bases spanning the gap. CDR3 length: 11 residues. Sequencing was performed with immunoSEQ multiplex PCR; in TCRdb, only in-frame clones are kept and a portion is missing. The profile shows roughly 150,000 clones, 93% of them singletons. This sample comprised peripheral blood, obtained on day 0 of AZD1222 vaccination. The chain has TRBV5-1 and TRBJ2-7; D is unclear. This TCR came from an adult in good health. The CDR3 region is CASLRSGEQYF. CDR3 sequence (DNA): TGCGCCAGCTTAAGGTCGGGCGAGCAGTACTTC.